Below, 2 T cell receptor beta chains from the same sample are listed, as sequenced in a study of T cells after posttransplantation cyclophosphamide (dated by TCRdb to the mid-2010s). The method was the immunoSEQ multiplex PCR assay. TCRdb re-hosts the immuneACCESS table, in-frame sequences only. Its copies lack some clones; in the studies checked, an unresolved V gene accounts for under half of them, and the cause for the rest is not known. This sample holds around 26,000 clones in total, without any singletons. Of the sample, 4.4% is held by the ten largest clones. Material for sequencing was PBMCs. These receptors were taken from a woman aged 50 to 60 in good health, CMV-negative, and a related stem cell transplant donor.

In this sample, this clone turned up many times. This chain joins TRBV15 and TRBJ2-5; 7 bases are a match to TRBD2. Germline-derived CDR1 and CDR2 are LNHNV and YYDKDF (reference sequence). The CDR3 runs 15 residues. Losses at the gene ends were 1 base for V and 4 bases for J; bases not matched to a gene: 6. This chain's CDR3 is CATSRGGGGVETQYF. The CDR3 DNA reads TGTGCCACCAGCAGAGGGGGCGGGGGAGTAGAGACCCAGTACTTC.

Many counts were recorded for this clone. This rearrangement joins TRBV27 to TRBJ2-7; 10 bases map to TRBD2. Germline lookup yields CDR1 MNHEY and CDR2 SMNVEV (reference sequence). After removal of 6 bases from V and 1 base from J, the junction contained 15 bases not matched to a gene. CDR3 length equals 18 residues. The CDR3 coding sequence is TGTGCCAGCAGCTCCCGCTATCTAGCGGGAGACCGTTCCTACGAGCAGTACTTC. Translated: CASSSRYLAGDRSYEQYF.